This is a list of T cell receptor beta chains from one sample in a study of shared clonotypes between healthy human individuals. Only in-frame clones appear in the TCRdb table, and some are missing; sequencing was by immunoSEQ multiplex PCR. The sample lists approximately 810,000 clones; more than 85% were seen once. The sample comprised naive CD8+ T cells sorted from blood. The origin of the receptors is a man aged 25-40 years in good health. Both conserved end residues are part of each CDR3. Fields, in order: J gene, V gene, CDR3 protein.

j_gene: TRBJ1-2; v_gene: TRBV11-2; CDR3aa: CASSATTGGGYGYTF
j_gene: TRBJ2-7; v_gene: TRBV27; CDR3aa: CASSFPGGYEQYF
j_gene: TRBJ2-7; v_gene: TRBV7-3; CDR3aa: CASSLIGTGDYEQYF
j_gene: TRBJ2-7; v_gene: TRBV4-1; CDR3aa: CASSLLSGTHYEQYF
j_gene: TRBJ2-7; v_gene: TRBV9; CDR3aa: CASSVGGLALDEQYF
j_gene: TRBJ2-7; v_gene: TRBV2; CDR3aa: CASRPLAGGIGNEQYF
j_gene: TRBJ2-7; v_gene: TRBV9; CDR3aa: CASSVEGLAGVYEQYF
j_gene: TRBJ2-6; v_gene: TRBV29-1; CDR3aa: CSVEDRALSGANVLTF
j_gene: TRBJ2-2; v_gene: TRBV29-1; CDR3aa: CSVEDGGRETGELFF
j_gene: TRBJ2-1; v_gene: TRBV4-1; CDR3aa: CASSLGIMQGDEQFF
j_gene: TRBJ2-7; v_gene: TRBV30; CDR3aa: CAWRVSQLEQYF
j_gene: TRBJ2-5; v_gene: TRBV7-9; CDR3aa: CASSLPGETQYF
j_gene: TRBJ2-7; v_gene: TRBV15; CDR3aa: CATSRTGLAAYEQYF
j_gene: TRBJ2-5; v_gene: TRBV28; CDR3aa: CASRPGQGSGETQYF
j_gene: TRBJ1-2; v_gene: TRBV27; CDR3aa: CASSLSINEANYGYTF
j_gene: TRBJ1-1; v_gene: TRBV19; CDR3aa: CASTLMRGRVNTEAFF
j_gene: TRBJ2-7; v_gene: TRBV25-1; CDR3aa: CASTPLGRSYEQYF
j_gene: TRBJ1-2; v_gene: TRBV10-3; CDR3aa: CAIRATDLNYGYTF
j_gene: TRBJ2-6; v_gene: TRBV25-1; CDR3aa: CASSDHSGANVLTF
j_gene: TRBJ2-2; v_gene: TRBV7-6; CDR3aa: CASSQTSRRNTGELFF
j_gene: TRBJ2-1; v_gene: TRBV6-6; CDR3aa: CASSYSGLDRPNEQFF
j_gene: TRBJ2-1; v_gene: TRBV9; CDR3aa: CASGGTGLYNEQFF
j_gene: TRBJ2-1; v_gene: TRBV15; CDR3aa: CATSVEAGVFNEQFF
j_gene: TRBJ2-2; v_gene: TRBV9; CDR3aa: CASSVEGSVSGELFF
j_gene: TRBJ2-7; v_gene: TRBV6-1; CDR3aa: CASSEALGSSYEQYF